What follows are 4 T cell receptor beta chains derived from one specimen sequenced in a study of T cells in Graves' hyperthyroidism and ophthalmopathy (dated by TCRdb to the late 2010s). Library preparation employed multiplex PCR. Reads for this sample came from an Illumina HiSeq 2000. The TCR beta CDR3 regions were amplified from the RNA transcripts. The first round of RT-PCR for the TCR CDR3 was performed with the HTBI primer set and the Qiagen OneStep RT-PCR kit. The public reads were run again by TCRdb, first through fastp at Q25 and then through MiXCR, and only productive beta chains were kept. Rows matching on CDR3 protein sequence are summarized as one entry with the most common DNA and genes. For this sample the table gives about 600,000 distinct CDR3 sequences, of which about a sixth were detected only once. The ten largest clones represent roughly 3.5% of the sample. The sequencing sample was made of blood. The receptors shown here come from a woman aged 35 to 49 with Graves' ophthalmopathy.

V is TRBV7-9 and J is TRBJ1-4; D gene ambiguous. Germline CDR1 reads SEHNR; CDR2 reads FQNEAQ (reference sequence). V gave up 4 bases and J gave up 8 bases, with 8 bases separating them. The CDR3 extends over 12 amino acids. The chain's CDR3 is CASSSLREKLFF. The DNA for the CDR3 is TGTGCCAGCAGCTCGCTTCGGGAAAAACTGTTTTTT.

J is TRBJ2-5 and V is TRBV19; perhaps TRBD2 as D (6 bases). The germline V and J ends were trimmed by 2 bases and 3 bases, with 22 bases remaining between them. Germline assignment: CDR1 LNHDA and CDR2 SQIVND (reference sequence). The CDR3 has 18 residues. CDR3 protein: CASSIQGTGVIGKETQYF. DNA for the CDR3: TGTGCCAGTAGTATACAGGGTACGGGAGTGATCGGGAAAGAGACCCAGTACTTC.

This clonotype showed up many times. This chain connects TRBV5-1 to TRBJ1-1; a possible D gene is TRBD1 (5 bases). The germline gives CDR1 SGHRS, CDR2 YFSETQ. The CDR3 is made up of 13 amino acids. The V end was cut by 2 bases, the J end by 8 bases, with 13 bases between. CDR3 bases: TGCGCCAGCAGCTTAGCAGGGTACCCAGAAGCTTTCTTT. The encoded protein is CASSLAGYPEAFF.

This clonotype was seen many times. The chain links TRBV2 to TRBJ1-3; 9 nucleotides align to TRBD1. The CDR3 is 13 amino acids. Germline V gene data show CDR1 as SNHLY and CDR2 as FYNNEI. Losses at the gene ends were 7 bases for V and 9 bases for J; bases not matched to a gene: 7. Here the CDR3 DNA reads TGTGCCAGCACCGGACAGGGGCAAAGCACCATATATTTT. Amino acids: CASTGQGQSTIYF.